The T cell receptor beta chain under discussion was sequenced for a study of post-analysis software for immune sequencing data. This CDR3 is 12 amino acids long. V was pared by 3 bases and J by 3 bases, with 5 bases between. Germline V gene lookup returns CDR1 MNHNY and CDR2 SVGAGI (reference sequence). Carried by the TCR beta cDNA libraries were unique molecular identifiers. MiXCR was run by TCRdb on the PCR reads, yielding one entry per CDR3 protein. The sample has approximately 250,000 distinct CDR3 sequences, less than 40% seen once. Study conclusions and caveats: Relative to controls, patients had 4 or 5 TRBV segments at higher frequency, with TRBV5-6, TRBV5-1 and TRBV20-1 among these.

On this clonotype: Its antigen is as yet unknown.

The TCR was taken from a girl aged 10-17 years with multiple sclerosis. The chain uses TRBV6-6 and TRBJ1-2; D gene ambiguous. Sequenced material: blood. CDR3 DNA sequence: TGTGCCAGCAGTTATGGGGACTATGGCTACACCTTC. Its translation: CASSYGDYGYTF.